This TCR beta chain was sequenced for a study of CD8+CD57+ T cells in acquired aplastic anemia. In the study overall: Mean DNA quantity obtained from sorted CD4+ and CD8+ cells was about 3.5 ug. Healthy donor CD4+ samples were sequenced to a depth that averaged about 10.8 million reads. Overall study findings and caveats: Approximately 29 was the count of CD8+ CDR3 sequences that patients shared with controls. The CD8+ Simpson's diversity of patients and controls was not significantly different.

The TCR beta profiling, which covered VDJ combination and CDR3 sequence, was carried out using genomic DNA as the template. TCRdb re-called the reads through MiXCR, storing one row per CDR3 protein. The data hold around 150,000 distinct CDR3 sequences, with about 40% observed a single time. This clonotype has a handful of counts. As yet, its antigen is unknown. This clonotype was sampled from a human donor in good health, serving as a control. The sequenced sample consisted of sorted CD4+, CD8+, or CD8+CD57+ T cells (not recorded which) from PBMCs.

The chain's CDR3 is CASSYLSEKLFF. The CDR3 DNA is TGTGCCAGCAGCTACCTCAGCGAAAAACTGTTTTTT. This chain connects TRBV5-6 to TRBJ1-4; D gene uncertain. The CDR3 covers 12 residues. Between the trimmed V and J ends, which lost 3 bases and 8 bases, there was a span of 8 bases. CDR1 SGHDT and CDR2 YYEEEE come from the germline V gene.